The T cell receptor beta chain described here comes from a study of blood T cell repertoires in COVID-19. CDR1 and CDR2 (germline): PRHDT, FYEKMQ (reference sequence). The CDR3 has 10 residues. With 5 bases removed from V and 10 bases from J, the gap between germline ends came to 8 bases. Clinical history as reported by participants underpinned cohort assignment. Cohort 3 recovery required two negative PCRs, clearance, or symptom resolution. Measured with immunoSEQ multiplex PCR; TCRdb has only the in-frame clones, and not every one. The sample carries hundreds of thousands of clones, around 90% recorded once.

The sequenced sample was PBMCs or T cells enriched from blood (not recorded which). This sequence originates from a man aged 60-69 years who had recovered from COVID-19. This chain joins TRBV13 and TRBJ1-2; no definite D call. The CDR3 bases are TGTGCCAGCAGCCCTGTTTCCTACACCTTC. Translating gives CASSPVSYTF. Complete variable domain (other parts from reference TRBV13 and TRBJ1-2): AAGVIQSPRHLIKEKRETATLKCYPIPRHDTVYWYQQGPGQDPQFLISFYEKMQSDKGSIPDRFSAQQFSDYHSELNMSSLELGDSALYFCASSPVSYTFGSGTRLTVV.